Below, 31 T cell receptor beta chains from the same sample are listed, as sequenced in a study of T cell responses to AZD1222 COVID-19 vaccine. Sequencing was performed with immunoSEQ multiplex PCR; in TCRdb, only in-frame clones are kept and a portion is missing. The sample includes roughly 120,000 clones, 91% of them seen just once. The material sequenced was peripheral blood, taken on day 0 of AZD1222 vaccination. The receptor set was obtained from an adult in good health.

DNA of the CDR3: TGTGCCAGCAGCCAAGATATGACTAGCGGGCGAACCGGGGAGCTGTTTTTT. It is translated as CASSQDMTSGRTGELFF. The V and J genes are TRBV3-1 (or the pseudogene TRBV3-2) and TRBJ2-2; 10 bases match TRBD2. CDR3 size: 17 residues. V lost 0 bases, J lost 5 bases, and 6 bases stayed unmatched. Germline loops: CDR1 LGHDT, CDR2 YNNKEL (reference sequence).

The gene calls are TRBV7-6 and TRBJ1-1, with a possible D match to TRBD1 (6 bases). The CDR3 extends over 16 amino acids. The germline V gene has CDR1 SGHVS and CDR2 FNYEAQ. The V end lost 1 base, the J end lost 1 base, and 13 bases lay between the germline ends. CDR3 in DNA: TGTGCCAGCAGCTTAGTGCCCGGGACACAGAACACTGAAGCTTTCTTT. Translation: CASSLVPGTQNTEAFF.

The rearrangement links TRBV4-1 to TRBJ2-7, with D maybe TRBD2 (5 bases). Trimming took 0 bases from V and 2 from J, leaving 8 bases between them. The CDR3 has 14 residues. Germline values: CDR1 MGHRA, CDR2 YSYEKL. The CDR3 coding sequence is TGCGCCAGCAGCCAAGAGGACTTGACCTACGAGCAGTACTTC. It yields the protein CASSQEDLTYEQYF.

The sample holds one count of this clone. This chain connects TRBV6-5 to TRBJ1-1; weak D call: TRBD1 (6 bases). Germline-derived CDR1 and CDR2 are MNHEY and SVGAGI. V lost 5 bases, J lost 0 bases, and 10 bases lay in between. The CDR3 is made up of 14 amino acids. CDR3 sequence reads: CASSLDRMNTEAFF. CDR3 nucleotides: TGTGCCAGCAGTCTGGACAGAATGAACACTGAAGCTTTCTTT.

The chain carries TRBV4-2 and TRBJ1-5, with a possible D match to TRBD1 (5 bases). Germline CDR1 LGHNA, CDR2 YNFKEQ. This CDR3 region has 16 residues. V gave up 0 bases and J gave up 7 bases, with 16 bases separating them. The DNA for the CDR3 is TGTGCCAGCAGCCAAGATGGAGGGGTAAAATACCAGCCCCAGCATTTT. Amino acids: CASSQDGGVKYQPQHF.

The CDR3 DNA follows: TGTGCCAGCAGCCGGGACTTCAGCACAGATACGCAGTATTTT. Translated, it gives CASSRDFSTDTQYF. The chain recombines TRBV14 with TRBJ2-3; perhaps TRBD2 as D (6 bases). V was clipped by 4 bases and J by 0 bases, with 8 bases between them. The CDR3 consists of 14 residues. Germline loops: CDR1 SGHDN, CDR2 FVKESK.

CDR3 amino acids: CASSQGGAKNIQYF. CDR3 DNA sequence: TGTGCCAGCAGCCAAGGAGGGGCCAAAAACATTCAGTACTTC. The chain carries TRBV14 and TRBJ2-4, with D tentatively TRBD2 (5 bases). V was cut by 1 base and J by 1 base, with 5 bases left in between. Germline assignment: CDR1 SGHDN and CDR2 FVKESK. The CDR3 loop spans 14 amino acids.

The genes are TRBV15 and TRBJ2-3, with 9 positions matching TRBD2. The CDR3 runs 16 residues. CDR1 LNHNV and CDR2 YYDKDF come from the germline V gene (reference sequence). Trimming cost V 5 bases and J 3 bases; bases outside gene matches: 9. CDR3 in amino acids: CATSLRSGRRTDTQYF. The CDR3 nucleotides read TGTGCCACCAGCCTCCGTAGCGGGAGAAGGACAGATACGCAGTATTTT.

The chain combines TRBV19 with TRBJ1-2; the match to TRBD1 covers 8 bases. The CDR3 loop spans 15 amino acids. The junction had 8 bases not matched to a gene; V was cut back by 3 bases and J by 5 bases. CDR1 and CDR2 (germline): LNHDA, SQIVND (reference sequence). CDR3 protein: CASSMLLGQEYGYTF. CDR3 sequence (DNA): TGTGCCAGTAGTATGTTGCTGGGACAGGAGTATGGCTACACCTTC.

The chain links TRBV29-1 to TRBJ1-2; D is ambiguous. Germline V gene sequence: CDR1 SQVTM, CDR2 ANQGSEA. The CDR3 has 14 residues. The V end was cut by 7 bases, the J end by 11 bases, with 26 bases between. The CDR3 loop is CSAGRTDSYAGYTF. CDR3 in DNA: TGCAGCGCTGGACGGACGGATTCTTATGCGGGGTACACCTTC. Based on the CDR3 plus reference TRBV29-1 and TRBJ1-2, the full variable domain is SAVISQKPSRDICQRGTSLTIQCQVDSQVTMMFWYRQQPGQSLTLIATANQGSEATYESGFVIDKFPISRPNLTFSTLTVSNMSPEDSSIYLCSAGRTDSYAGYTFGSGTRLTVV.

This clone was seen just once. The chain recombines TRBV10-3 with TRBJ2-4, with 8 bases matching TRBD2. Losses at the gene ends were 6 bases for V and 7 bases for J; bases not matched to a gene: 5. The CDR3 has 13 residues. Germline lookup yields CDR1 ENHRY and CDR2 SYGVKD. CDR3 region: CAIREAGVNIQYF. DNA of the CDR3: TGTGCCATCAGAGAAGCGGGAGTGAACATTCAGTACTTC.

This clone was recorded only once. The chain couples TRBV24-1 to TRBJ1-1; TRBD1 is a possible D gene (5 bases). V was cut by 3 bases and J by 6 bases, with 13 bases left in between. Germline V gives CDR1 KGHDR, CDR2 SFDVKD. This CDR3 contains 14 residues. This chain's CDR3 is CATSDPRQGAEAFF. CDR3 bases: TGTGCCACCAGTGATCCTCGGCAGGGAGCTGAAGCTTTCTTT.

The chain uses TRBV11-2 and TRBJ1-3; D remains ambiguous. CDR1 and CDR2 from the germline V gene are SGHAT and FQNNGV. Trimming cost V 4 bases and J 2 bases, with 21 bases left between them. The CDR3 spans 18 residues. CDR3 sequence reads: CASSSTLFLGVPGNTIYF. The CDR3 DNA reads as TGTGCCAGCAGCTCGACACTTTTCTTGGGAGTTCCTGGAAACACCATATATTTT.

V gene TRBV2 combines with J gene TRBJ1-1; D might be TRBD1 (6 bases). V lost 0 bases, J lost 4 bases, and 12 bases lay in between. CDR3 length equals 15 residues. Germline CDR1 is SNHLY and CDR2 is FYNNEI. The CDR3 region has the DNA TGTGCCAGCAGTGAAGCCTTAAACAGGGTCACTGAAGCTTTCTTT. This codes for CASSEALNRVTEAFF.

The chain carries TRBV19 and TRBJ2-5; D perhaps matches TRBD1 (6 bases). The CDR3 length is 16 residues. V gave up 3 bases and J gave up 3 bases, with 17 bases separating them. Per germline, CDR1 LNHDA and CDR2 SQIVND (reference sequence). The CDR3 DNA reads as TGTGCCAGTAGTATCCCCAGTTGGGGGCATAAAGAGACCCAGTACTTC. Amino acid sequence: CASSIPSWGHKETQYF.

The chain is built from TRBV7-9 and TRBJ2-7; 7 nucleotides line up with TRBD1. From germline, CDR1 is SEHNR and CDR2 FQNEAQ (reference sequence). The CDR3 consists of 14 residues. V lost 6 bases to trimming and J lost 2 bases; unmatched junction nucleotides: 7. The CDR3 nucleotides are TGTGCCAGCAGATCGGACAGGAATACCTACGAGCAGTACTTC. It specifies CASRSDRNTYEQYF.

The chain couples TRBV15 to TRBJ1-2; D might be TRBD1 (6 bases). V lost 0 bases, J lost 8 bases, and 16 bases lay in between. Germline V gives CDR1 LNHNV, CDR2 YYDKDF (reference sequence). This CDR3 contains 15 residues. This CDR3 reads CATSRDLEGEGGYTF. The DNA of the CDR3 is TGTGCCACCAGCAGAGATTTGGAGGGGGAAGGGGGCTACACCTTC.

The chain links TRBV6-5 to TRBJ2-7; D is unclear. CDR1 and CDR2 (germline): MNHEY, SVGAGI. V was cut by 5 bases and J by 6 bases, with 20 bases left in between. There are 15 residues in the CDR3. The CDR3 spells CASSHGGRVSREQYF. DNA for the CDR3: TGTGCCAGCAGTCACGGCGGACGGGTGTCGCGCGAGCAGTACTTC.

About this clone: Other nucleotide sequences from this sample produce the same CDR3. The V gene is TRBV5-1, the J gene TRBJ2-5; perhaps D is TRBD1 or TRBD2 (5 bases each). Trimming took off 0 bases at V and 5 bases at J, with 8 bases between the two ends. The CDR3 loop spans 13 amino acids. The germline gives CDR1 SGHRS, CDR2 YFSETQ. DNA for the CDR3: TGCGCCAGCAGCTTGGTAGGGGAGGAGACCCAGTACTTC. It translates to CASSLVGEETQYF.

The CDR3 reads CASKGQGQYEQYF. In DNA form, the CDR3 reads TGTGCCAGCAAAGGACAGGGTCAATACGAGCAGTACTTC. The rearrangement uses TRBV2 and TRBJ2-7; TRBD1 matches 8 bases. This CDR3 is built from 13 residues. CDR1 SNHLY and CDR2 FYNNEI come from the germline V gene. Trimming removed 7 bases from V and 4 bases from J; junction bases left unmatched: 6. Combining the CDR3 with reference TRBV2 and TRBJ2-7 gives the whole variable domain EPEVTQTPSHQVTQMGQEVILRCVPISNHLYFYWYRQILGQKVEFLVSFYNNEISEKSEIFDDQFSVERPDGSNFTLKIRSTKLEDSAMYFCASKGQGQYEQYFGPGTRLTVT.

This sequence joins TRBV9 and TRBJ1-3; the match to TRBD1 covers 9 bases. The V and J ends lost 4 bases and 1 base, in that order; junction bases with no gene match: 9. The germline V gene encodes CDR1 SGDLS and CDR2 YYNGEE. This CDR3 comprises 17 residues. The DNA for the CDR3 is TGTGCCAGCAGCTTGTACCGGGACAGGGTTTCTGGAAACACCATATATTTT. It specifies CASSLYRDRVSGNTIYF.

This chain connects TRBV9 to TRBJ2-6; the match to TRBD1 covers 8 bases. The V and J ends lost 0 bases and 2 bases, in that order; junction bases with no gene match: 10. Germline CDR1 reads SGDLS; CDR2 reads YYNGEE. The CDR3 extends over 19 amino acids. For the CDR3, the DNA is TGTGCCAGCAGCGTAGGGCAGGGGGCGCGGCAGCCTGGGGCCAACGTCCTGACTTTC. Translating it yields CASSVGQGARQPGANVLTF.

The chain combines TRBV30 with TRBJ2-7; D unresolved. This CDR3 is built from 13 residues. Per the germline V gene, CDR1 is GTSNPN and CDR2 is SVGIG (reference sequence). The V gene lost 0 bases and the J gene lost 2 bases, with 8 bases spanning the gap. CDR3 sequence: CAWSVQGAYEQYF. As DNA, the CDR3 is TGTGCCTGGAGTGTACAAGGAGCCTACGAGCAGTACTTC.

This clone was seen only once. The chain recombines TRBV6-5 with TRBJ1-1; 10 nucleotides match TRBD1. The CDR3 consists of 16 residues. The ends lost 2 bases at V and 8 bases at J; junction bases unmatched: 11. Germline assignment: CDR1 MNHEY and CDR2 SVGAGI. This CDR3 reads CASSYRVRQGAYEAFF. Here the CDR3 DNA reads TGTGCCAGCAGTTACAGGGTTAGACAGGGGGCATACGAAGCTTTCTTT.

In this sample, this clone turned up once. The junction departs from germline at one end; a sequencing error may be responsible. V usage is TRBV14 and J usage is TRBJ1-2; no firm D call. CDR1 and CDR2 (germline): SGHDN, FVKESK. This CDR3 spans 15 amino acids. The CDR3 region has the DNA TGTGCCAGCAGCCCCCCCGATAGGGCTAAGTATGGCTACACCTTC. Residues: CASSPPDRAKYGYTF.

The chain is built from TRBV5-8 and TRBJ2-7; 9 bases align to TRBD1. The V gene end was trimmed by 10 bases and the J gene end by 10 bases; junction bases not matched to a gene: 12. Germline V CDR1 and CDR2: SGHTS, YDEGEE. This CDR3 has 12 residues. The CDR3 protein is CAGGGQGRLQYF. The CDR3, as DNA: TGTGCCGGGGGGGGACAGGGCCGGCTTCAGTACTTC.

The chain combines TRBV7-9 with TRBJ1-5; D is uncertain. Per the germline V gene, CDR1 is SEHNR and CDR2 is FQNEAQ (reference sequence). V was clipped by 0 bases and J by 6 bases, with 3 bases between them. This CDR3 spans 12 amino acids. The CDR3 sequence is CASSLAGQPQHF. The CDR3, as DNA: TGTGCCAGCAGCTTAGCGGGTCAGCCCCAGCATTTT.

The rearrangement joins TRBV27 to TRBJ2-7; TRBD2 aligns across 8 bases. There are 14 residues in the CDR3. Germline V CDR1 and CDR2: MNHEY, SMNVEV (reference sequence). J gave up 1 base and V 4 bases, and 3 bases lay outside the gene matches. The CDR3 DNA sequence: TGTGCCAGCAGTTCGGGACTAGGTTCCTACGAGCAGTACTTC. As protein: CASSSGLGSYEQYF.

This rearrangement joins TRBV5-6 to TRBJ2-7; TRBD2 aligns across 7 bases. Trimming took 4 bases from V and 6 from J; bases not matched to a gene: 10. The germline CDR1 and CDR2 sequences are SGHDT and YYEEEE. The CDR3 is 14 residues long. CDR3 protein: CASSGGGRAFEQYF. Written as DNA, the CDR3 is TGTGCCAGCAGCGGGGGGGGACGAGCTTTCGAGCAGTACTTC.

The rearrangement uses TRBV19 and TRBJ1-1, with D unresolved. The CDR3 consists of 15 residues. Germline assignment: CDR1 LNHDA and CDR2 SQIVND (reference sequence). The V end lost 5 bases, the J end lost 1 base, and 14 bases lay between the germline ends. The CDR3 is CASSLQTPGNTEAFF. In nucleotides, the CDR3 is TGTGCCAGTAGTCTCCAGACACCCGGGAACACTGAAGCTTTCTTT.

The chain employs TRBV6-4 and TRBJ1-2; D might be TRBD1 (5 bases). V was clipped by 5 bases and J by 0 bases, with 10 bases between them. The CDR3 has 14 amino acids. Germline lookup yields CDR1 MRHNA and CDR2 SNTAGT. The CDR3 coding sequence is TGTGCCAGCAGTCAGGGAGCCCCTAACTATGGCTACACCTTC. Translation gives CASSQGAPNYGYTF.